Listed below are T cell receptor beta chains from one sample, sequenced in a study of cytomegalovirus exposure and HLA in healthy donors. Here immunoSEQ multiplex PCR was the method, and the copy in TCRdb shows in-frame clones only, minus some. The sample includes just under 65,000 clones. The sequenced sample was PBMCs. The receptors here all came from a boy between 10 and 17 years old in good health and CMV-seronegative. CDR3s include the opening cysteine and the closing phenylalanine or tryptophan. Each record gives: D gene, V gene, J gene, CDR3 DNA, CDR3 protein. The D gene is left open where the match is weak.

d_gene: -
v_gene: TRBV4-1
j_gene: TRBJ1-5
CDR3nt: TGCGCCAGCAGCCAAGAGGGCAGGGCGGATCAGCCCCAGCATTTT
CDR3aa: CASSQEGRADQPQHF

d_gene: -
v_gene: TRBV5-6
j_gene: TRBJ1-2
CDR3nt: TGTGCCAGCAGCGCACAGGTCGATTCAAACCTCTATGGCTACACCTTC
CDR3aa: CASSAQVDSNLYGYTF

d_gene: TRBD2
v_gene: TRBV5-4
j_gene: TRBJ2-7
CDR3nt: TGTGCCAGCAGCTTGAAGGTCCTAGCGGGCTCAGCCTCCTACGAGCAGTACTTC
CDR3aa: CASSLKVLAGSASYEQYF

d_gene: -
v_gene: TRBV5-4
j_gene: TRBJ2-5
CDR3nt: TGTGCCAGCAGCTTGAACGGGGACTTCAGGACCCAGTACTTC
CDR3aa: CASSLNGDFRTQYF

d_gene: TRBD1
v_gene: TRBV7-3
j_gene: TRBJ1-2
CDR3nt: TGTGCCAGCAGCTTAAAAGGGGGCTATGGTGGCTACACCTTC
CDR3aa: CASSLKGGYGGYTF

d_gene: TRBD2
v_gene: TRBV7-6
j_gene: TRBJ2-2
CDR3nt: TGTGCCAGCAGCGAGGGACTAGCGACCCACACCGGGGAGCTGTTTTTT
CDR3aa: CASSEGLATHTGELFF

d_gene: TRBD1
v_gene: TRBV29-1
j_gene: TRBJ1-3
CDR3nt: TGCAGCGTTCGGACAGGGCAAGGAAACACCATATATTTT
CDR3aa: CSVRTGQGNTIYF

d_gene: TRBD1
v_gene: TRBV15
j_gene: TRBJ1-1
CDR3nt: TGTGCCACCAGCCGACAGGGGGGAAACACTGAAGCTTTCTTT
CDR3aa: CATSRQGGNTEAFF

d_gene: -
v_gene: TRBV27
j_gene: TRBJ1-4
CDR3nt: TGTGCCAGCAGTTGGGCAGCTGCAACTAATGAAAAACTGTTTTTT
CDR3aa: CASSWAAATNEKLFF

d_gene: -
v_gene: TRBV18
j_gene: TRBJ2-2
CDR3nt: TGTGCCAGCTCACCACTCCCAGGTGACCTCACCGGGGAGCTGTTTTTT
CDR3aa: CASSPLPGDLTGELFF

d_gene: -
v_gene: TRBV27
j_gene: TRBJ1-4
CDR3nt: TGTGCCAGCAGCCCCGGGACAAAAAACGAAAAACTGTTTTTT
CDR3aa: CASSPGTKNEKLFF

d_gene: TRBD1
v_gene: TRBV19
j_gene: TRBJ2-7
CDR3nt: TGTGCCAGTAGTCGCCGGGGGCTGGACAGGGGGGGCGAGCAGTACTTC
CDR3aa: CASSRRGLDRGGEQYF

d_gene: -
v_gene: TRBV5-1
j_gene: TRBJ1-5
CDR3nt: TGCGCCAGCAGCGTAACAGGAGACAATCAGCCCCAGCATTTT
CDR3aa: CASSVTGDNQPQHF

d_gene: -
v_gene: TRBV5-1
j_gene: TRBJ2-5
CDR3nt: TGCGCCAGCAGCGCTTATACAGGGCCCCAAGAGACCCAGTACTTC
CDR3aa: CASSAYTGPQETQYF

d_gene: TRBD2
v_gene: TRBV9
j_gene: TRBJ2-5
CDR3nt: TGTGCCAGCAGCGTAGCGGGTAGCGGGAGCGGTGAGACCCAGTACTTC
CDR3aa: CASSVAGSGSGETQYF

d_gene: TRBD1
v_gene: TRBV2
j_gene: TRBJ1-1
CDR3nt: TGTGCCAGCAGTGAAGCTGGACAGGCCCTATCTGAAGCTTTCTTT
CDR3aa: CASSEAGQALSEAFF

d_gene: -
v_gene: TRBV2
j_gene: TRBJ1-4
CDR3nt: TGTGCCAGCCAAAGCGATGTCGGGCGGGCTAATGAAAAACTGTTTTTT
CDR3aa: CASQSDVGRANEKLFF

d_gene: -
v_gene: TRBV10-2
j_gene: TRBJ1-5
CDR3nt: TGCGCCAGCAGTGAGTCAAGCTGGAATCAGCCCCAGCATTTT
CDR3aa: CASSESSWNQPQHF

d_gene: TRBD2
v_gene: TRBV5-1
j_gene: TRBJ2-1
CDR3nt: TGCGCCAGGACACCGGGACTAGTTCCCAATGAGCAGTTCTTC
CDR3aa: CARTPGLVPNEQFF

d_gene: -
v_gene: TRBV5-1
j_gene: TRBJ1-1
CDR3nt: TGCGCCAGCAGCTTTAAAGGGGATCTCACTGAAGCTTTCTTT
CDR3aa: CASSFKGDLTEAFF